This TCR beta chain was sequenced for a study of OX40 agonist ivuxolimab in advanced cancers. Data came from immunoSEQ multiplex PCR; TCRdb stores just in-frame clones and leaves some out. The data contain 85,000 to 100,000 clones, about 92% of them seen just once; the ten biggest clones take up about 0.24%. The material sequenced was CD4+ or CD8+ T cells sorted from blood, taken in a trial of the OX40 agonist ivuxolimab. This receptor was obtained from an adult with an advanced solid tumor such as melanoma, head and neck, liver or kidney cancer.

The CDR3 sequence is CASSLSGETQYF. The CDR3, as DNA: TGTGCCAGCAGCTTATCGGGGGAGACCCAGTACTTC. The rearrangement uses TRBV7-8 and TRBJ2-5; possibly TRBD2 for D (5 bases). V lost 2 bases and J 5 bases, leaving 6 bases between the germline ends. From germline, CDR1 is SGHVS and CDR2 FQNEAQ. The CDR3 is made up of 12 amino acids.